This passage covers 12 T cell receptor beta chains from one sample sequenced in a study of T cell repertoires in cytomegalovirus infection. MiXCR was run by TCRdb on the reads, yielding one entry per CDR3 protein. The sample lists just under 300,000 distinct CDR3 sequences, 9.6% occurring once. Sequencing was carried out using PBMCs. The source is a human donor in good health (CMV status not recorded). Some clones in this sample may be carry-over from other donors' samples.

In its sample, this clonotype was seen many times. V usage is TRBV20-1 and J usage is TRBJ1-2; the D is unclear. Trimming cost V 0 bases and J 1 base, with 9 bases left between them. Germline V gene data show CDR1 as DFQATT and CDR2 as SNEGSKA (reference sequence). The CDR3 totals 14 residues. DNA for the CDR3: TGCAGTGCTAGAGATCCCGAAGTTAACTATGGCTACACCTTC. Its protein product is CSARDPEVNYGYTF.

This clonotype occurred many times. The chain carries TRBV5-5 and TRBJ2-7; D is perhaps TRBD2 (6 bases). The germline V gene encodes CDR1 SGHKS and CDR2 YYEKEE (reference sequence). The CDR3 extends over 17 amino acids. Trimming stripped 4 bases from V and 0 bases from J, with 20 bases between. The CDR3 reads CASSLLAVLTLSYEQYF. The CDR3 coding sequence is TGTGCCAGCAGCCTACTAGCAGTTCTTACCCTCTCCTACGAGCAGTACTTC.

This clonotype was found many times. The chain combines TRBV18 with TRBJ2-4; 9 bases map to TRBD1. J was trimmed by 9 bases and V by 2 bases; bases with no gene match: 5. The CDR3 sequence is 14 residues long. Germline V lookup: CDR1 KGHSH, CDR2 LQKENI. This chain's CDR3 is CASSPGTGRIIQYF. In DNA, the CDR3 is TGTGCCAGCTCACCAGGGACAGGGAGGATCATTCAGTACTTC.

This clonotype was counted ten times or more. The J gene is TRBJ2-6, the V gene TRBV5-4; TRBD1 matches 7 bases. V lost 6 bases to trimming and J lost 4 bases; unmatched junction nucleotides: 10. CDR3 length: 16 amino acids. CDR1 and CDR2 from the germline V gene are SGHNT and YYREEE (reference sequence). CDR3 nucleotides: TGTGCCAGCACCGTTGAGGGGGCGGCCGGGGCCAACGTCCTGACTTTC. Protein: CASTVEGAAGANVLTF.

The V and J genes are TRBV5-4 and TRBJ2-5; no clear D gene. Germline-derived CDR1 and CDR2 are SGHNT and YYREEE (reference sequence). The V gene lost 3 bases and the J gene lost 5 bases, with 14 bases spanning the gap. CDR3 size: 14 residues. CDR3 sequence (DNA): TGTGCCAGCAGCTCACCGTCTCTCGGGGAGACCCAGTACTTC. It is translated as CASSSPSLGETQYF.

This clonotype was counted between two and nine times. The V and J genes are TRBV7-2 and TRBJ1-2; D not resolved. V was trimmed by 5 bases and J by 4 bases, leaving 8 bases between them. There are 12 residues in the CDR3. Germline V lookup: CDR1 SGHTA, CDR2 FQGNSA. The DNA for the CDR3 is TGTGCCAGCAGCCCGGCGTCCTATGGCTACACCTTC. Translated, it gives CASSPASYGYTF.

The chain recombines TRBV6-8 with TRBJ1-1; TRBD1 matches at 7 bases. Looked up from germline, CDR1 is MNHGY and CDR2 is SAAAGT. The CDR3 totals 14 residues. V was pared by 1 base and J by 2 bases, with 1 base of the junction left unmatched. The CDR3 DNA follows: TGTGCCAGCAGTTACTGGACAGGCAACACTGAAGCTTTCTTT. This translates into CASSYWTGNTEAFF.

This clonotype has at least ten counts. J is TRBJ2-1 and V is TRBV6-2 or TRBV6-3, with D hard to call. V was trimmed by 5 bases and J by 8 bases, leaving 13 bases between them. The CDR3 loop spans 13 amino acids. The germline CDR1 and CDR2 sequences are MNHEY and SVGEGT. The CDR3 coding sequence is TGTGCCAGCAGTGGGTCCTTATGGGATGAGCAGTTCTTC. Translated, it gives CASSGSLWDEQFF.

This clonotype was recorded a few times. The chain uses TRBV5-1 and TRBJ2-3; 11 bases map to TRBD2. Germline CDR1 reads SGHRS; CDR2 reads YFSETQ. J lost 2 bases, V lost 4 bases, and 6 bases had no gene match. This CDR3 is 16 amino acids long. The CDR3 here is CASSPGTSGITDTQYF. CDR3 sequence (DNA): TGCGCCAGCAGCCCCGGGACTAGCGGAATCACAGATACGCAGTATTTT.

This clonotype appeared many times. The chain carries TRBV7-2 and TRBJ1-1; D ambiguous. Looked up from germline, CDR1 is SGHTA and CDR2 is FQGNSA. Trimming removed 5 bases from V and 6 bases from J, with 16 bases in between. The CDR3 sequence is 14 residues long. The CDR3, as DNA: TGTGCCAGCAGCCCTCAGGTTCTAAACGCTGAAGCTTTCTTT. It codes for CASSPQVLNAEAFF.

This clonotype was observed at least ten times. The chain has TRBV6-6 and TRBJ1-1; 7 positions agree with TRBD1. V dropped 5 bases and J dropped 5; count of bases not matched to a gene: 5. The CDR3 length is 13 residues. The germline V gene encodes CDR1 MNHNY and CDR2 SVGAGI (reference sequence). The CDR3 is CASSLEQGTEAFF. The CDR3 DNA reads TGTGCCAGCAGTCTTGAACAGGGGACTGAAGCTTTCTTT.

This clonotype was counted ten times or more. V gene TRBV4-2 combines with J gene TRBJ2-3; no definite D call. V lost 3 bases and J 4 bases, leaving 11 bases between the germline ends. CDR1 is LGHNA and CDR2 is YNFKEQ in the germline V gene. The CDR3 extends over 14 amino acids. CDR3 in DNA: TGTGCCAGCAGCCACTTAGGACCGCCAGATACGCAGTATTTT. Amino acid sequence: CASSHLGPPDTQYF.